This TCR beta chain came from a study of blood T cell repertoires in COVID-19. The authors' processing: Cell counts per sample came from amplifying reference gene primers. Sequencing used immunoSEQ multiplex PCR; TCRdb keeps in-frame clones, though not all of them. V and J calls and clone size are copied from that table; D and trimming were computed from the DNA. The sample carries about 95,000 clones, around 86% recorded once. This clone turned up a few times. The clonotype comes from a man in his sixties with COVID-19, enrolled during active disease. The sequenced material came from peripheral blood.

CDR3: CASSLDGMNTEAFF. The CDR3 DNA reads TGTGCCAGCTCACTGGACGGGATGAACACTGAAGCTTTCTTT. This chain joins TRBV18 and TRBJ1-1; D unresolved. CDR1 is KGHSH and CDR2 is LQKENI in the germline V gene. The V and J ends lost 4 bases and 0 bases respectively, with 9 bases between them. The CDR3 runs to 14 residues.